Listed below are T cell receptor beta chains from one sample, sequenced in a study of memory CD8 T cells in hepatitis C reinfection. Method: immunoSEQ multiplex PCR; TCRdb's copy keeps in-frame clones and lacks some. The repertoire holds tens of thousands of clones, with over 85% as singletons. Sequencing input: naive CD8+ T cells sorted from blood. The receptors were gathered from a man aged 18 to 29 with hepatitis C virus infection. CDR3s include the opening cysteine and the closing phenylalanine or tryptophan. D genes are given only for firm matches. Not every row has a clone size; where given, it reads once, few, many or a size class.

>NA|TRBJ2-7|TRBV13|once
CASSLLTASYEQYF
TGTGCCAGCAGCTTACTGACAGCCTCCTACGAGCAGTACTTC
>TRBD1|TRBJ2-5|TRBV9|NA
CASSVGWRDRARETQYF
TGTGCCAGCAGCGTAGGGTGGAGGGACAGGGCTCGGGAGACCCAGTACTTC
>NA|TRBJ2-3|TRBV4-1|NA
CASSQVGGQDTQYF
TGCGCCAGCAGCCAAGTTGGAGGGCAAGATACGCAGTATTTT
>NA|TRBJ2-2|TRBV6-5|NA
CASSYGNSNTGELFF
TGTGCCAGCAGTTATGGTAACAGTAACACCGGGGAGCTGTTTTTT
>TRBD1|TRBJ2-1|TRBV4-3|NA
CASSRDRGSYNEQFF
TGCGCCAGCAGCCGCGACAGGGGTTCCTACAATGAGCAGTTCTTC
>TRBD1|TRBJ1-5|TRBV7-9|NA
CASSVGTGRNQPQHF
TGTGCCAGCAGCGTTGGGACAGGTCGCAATCAGCCCCAGCATTTT
>NA|TRBJ2-7|TRBV27|NA
CASSWGRGYEQYF
TGTGCCAGCAGTTGGGGCAGGGGTTACGAGCAGTACTTC
>NA|TRBJ1-2|TRBV4-1|NA
CASSPVWLVHGYTF
TGCGCCAGCAGCCCGGTCTGGTTGGTTCATGGCTACACCTTC
>NA|TRBJ1-2|TRBV29-1|NA
CSVEEQGVYGYTF
TGCAGCGTTGAAGAGCAGGGTGTCTATGGCTACACCTTC
>TRBD2|TRBJ2-1|TRBV5-6|once
CASSSWAPGLADNEQFF
TGTGCCAGCAGCTCTTGGGCCCCGGGACTAGCGGACAATGAGCAGTTCTTC
>NA|TRBJ1-2|TRBV6-6|NA
CASSSGDYGYTF
TGTGCCAGCAGTTCCGGGGACTATGGCTACACCTTC
>TRBD2|TRBJ2-1|TRBV19|NA
CASSIGTSGRASYNEQFF
TGTGCCAGTAGTATAGGGACTAGCGGGAGGGCCAGTTACAATGAGCAGTTCTTC
>NA|TRBJ2-7|TRBV19|NA
CATSLAGKGGSEQYF
TGTGCCACCTCCCTCGCTGGGAAGGGGGGGAGCGAGCAGTACTTC
>TRBD2|TRBJ2-3|TRBV5-4|NA
CASSPPRLAGGSGVDTQYF
TGTGCCAGCAGCCCCCCGAGGCTAGCGGGAGGTAGCGGGGTGGATACGCAGTATTTT
>NA|TRBJ2-7|TRBV6-1|NA
CASSETGSYEQYF
TGTGCCAGCAGTGAAACGGGCTCCTACGAGCAGTACTTC
>NA|TRBJ2-2|TRBV6-1|NA
CASSEYRQGNTGELFF
TGTGCCAGCAGTGAATATCGGCAGGGAAACACCGGGGAGCTGTTTTTT
>NA|TRBJ1-1|TRBV5-4|NA
CASSLIQEEEAFF
TGTGCCAGCAGCTTGATTCAGGAGGAGGAAGCTTTCTTT
>NA|TRBJ1-2|TRBV19|NA
CASKPPGHDGYTF
TGTGCCAGTAAACCCCCGGGTCACGATGGCTACACCTTC
>NA|TRBJ2-1|TRBV29-1|NA
CSVEDLNPTSIRSSYNEQFF
TGCAGCGTTGAAGATCTTAATCCTACGTCGATTAGAAGCTCCTACAATGAGCAGTTCTTC
>NA|TRBJ1-4|TRBV12-5|NA
CASGLRDTDEKLFF
TGTGCTAGTGGCCTCCGGGACACTGATGAAAAACTGTTTTTT
>NA|TRBJ1-3|TRBV14|few
CASSQASGNTIYF
TGTGCCAGCAGCCAGGCCTCGGGAAACACCATATATTTT
>NA|TRBJ2-2|TRBV10-3|few
CAISYQGGAGELFF
TGTGCCATCAGTTATCAAGGCGGGGCCGGGGAGCTGTTTTTT
>TRBD2|TRBJ2-5|TRBV11-1|NA
CASSPRTSGSQETQYF
TGTGCCAGCAGCCCCAGGACTAGCGGGAGCCAAGAGACCCAGTACTTC
>NA|TRBJ2-7|TRBV27|NA
CASSLTPNYEQYF
TGTGCCAGCAGTTTGACTCCAAACTACGAGCAGTACTTC
>NA|TRBJ2-1|TRBV7-8|once
CASSLTAGRALLGEQFF
TGTGCCAGCAGCTTAACGGCCGGGAGAGCGCTTTTAGGTGAGCAGTTCTTC
>NA|TRBJ2-7|TRBV19|NA
CATAKDGDPYEQYF
TGTGCCACAGCGAAGGACGGGGATCCATACGAGCAGTACTTC
>NA|TRBJ2-1|TRBV13|NA
CASSGDQVSYNEQFF
TGTGCCAGCAGCGGTGACCAGGTCTCCTACAATGAGCAGTTCTTC
>TRBD1|TRBJ2-1|TRBV15|NA
CATSRSGQALSYEQFF
TGTGCCACCAGCAGATCTGGACAGGCCCTTAGCTATGAGCAGTTCTTC
>TRBD2|TRBJ2-1|TRBV6-6|NA
CASSLTSGTYNEQFF
TGTGCCAGCAGTCTGACTAGCGGGACTTACAATGAGCAGTTCTTC
>TRBD2|TRBJ2-3|TRBV10-1|NA
CASSRSASGVTDTQYF
TGCGCCAGCTCTCGTTCAGCTAGCGGGGTCACAGATACGCAGTATTTT
>NA|TRBJ2-5|TRBV5-4|NA
CASSSSFSSETQYF
TGTGCCAGCAGCTCAAGCTTCTCAAGCGAGACCCAGTACTTC
>TRBD1|TRBJ2-3|TRBV19|NA
CASDPGTAFTDTQYF
TGTGCCAGCGACCCCGGGACAGCCTTCACAGATACGCAGTATTTT
>NA|TRBJ1-5|TRBV7-8|NA
CASSLLTGPNQPQHF
TGTGCCAGCAGCTTACTCACCGGTCCCAATCAGCCCCAGCATTTT
>NA|TRBJ1-2|TRBV4-1|once
CASSQDVGHGYTF
TGCGCCAGCAGCCAAGATGTGGGGCATGGCTACACCTTC
>TRBD1|TRBJ2-5|TRBV5-1|NA
CASSLVPGQALRETQYF
TGCGCCAGCAGCTTGGTTCCGGGACAGGCACTCCGAGAGACCCAGTACTTC
>TRBD1|TRBJ2-7|TRBV15|NA
CATSRPAGTGILYEQYF
TGTGCCACCAGCAGGCCCGCCGGGACAGGGATTTTGTACGAGCAGTACTTC
>NA|TRBJ2-2|TRBV5-1|NA
CASRLNTGELFF
TGCGCCAGCCGTTTAAACACCGGGGAGCTGTTTTTT
>TRBD2|TRBJ2-7|TRBV29-1|NA
CSVELAGANSYEQYF
TGCAGCGTTGAGCTAGCGGGAGCCAACTCCTACGAGCAGTACTTC
>NA|TRBJ1-1|TRBV28|NA
CASRGPTGALAAFF
TGTGCCAGCAGAGGGCCGACAGGCGCTTTAGCAGCTTTCTTT
>NA|TRBJ2-1|TRBV19|once
CASSAVHEQFF
TGTGCCAGTAGCGCGGTTCATGAGCAGTTCTTC